The clone carrying this TCR beta chain was counted between two and nine times. Its target is unknown. The method was immunoSEQ multiplex PCR; TCRdb's version includes in-frame clones alone and lacks a portion of them. The sample contains roughly 50,000 clones, over 75% of which appear only once. This sample stems from a study of memory CD4+ T cells and cytomegalovirus serostatus. Study-level information: Healthy Belgian adult donors included nine or ten CMV-positive and fewer than 25 CMV-negative people. Study-wide findings and caveats: Suggested: most of the CMV-linked TCR signature lies in CD4+ memory cells. Each of fewer than 80 CMV-associated TCRbeta sequences occurred in one to five individuals.

Single viable CD3+CD4+CD8-CD45RO+ cells were sorted as the memory CD4+ T cells. Positive selection with CD4 microbeads enriched total CD4+ T cells. This CDR3 spans 14 amino acids. Germline CDR1 reads SGHVS; CDR2 reads FNYEAQ. With V trimmed by 1 base and J by 1 base, 1 base remained unmatched. V usage is TRBV7-6 and J usage is TRBJ2-7; 7 positions agree with TRBD1. The source of this sequence is an adult in good health and CMV-seronegative. Sequenced: memory CD4+ T cells from blood. CDR3 loop: CASSLEQGSYEQYF. The DNA for the CDR3 is TGTGCCAGCAGCTTAGAACAGGGGTCCTACGAGCAGTACTTC.